The text below deals with one T cell receptor (beta chain). TCRdb's table, derived via immunoSEQ multiplex PCR, lists solely in-frame clones and lacks some. The sample includes 300,000 to 400,000 clones, more than 75% of them seen just once. These data are taken from a study of blood T cell repertoires in COVID-19. V trimming: 1 base; J trimming: 4 bases; junction bases outside the gene matches: 7. The CDR3 is made up of 16 amino acids. CDR1 and CDR2 from the germline V gene are SGHTA and FQGNSA. The J gene is TRBJ2-5, the V gene TRBV7-2; 9 positions agree with TRBD2. Material for sequencing was PBMCs or T cells enriched from blood (not recorded which). The sequence derives from a woman in her 30s who had recovered from COVID-19. CDR3 DNA: TGTGCCAGCAGCTTAGAAGGTAGCGGGGGAAGAGAGACCCAGTACTTC. Translated, it gives CASSLEGSGGRETQYF.